The next 21 T cell receptor beta chains were all read from a single sample in a study of T-cell reconstitution after alpha-beta-depleted transplantation in children (dated by TCRdb to the mid-2010s). Library method: PCR. Sequenced on an Illumina HiSeq 2500. TCR libraries were prepared with molecular barcoding, using unique molecular identifiers to normalize TCRbeta repertoire quantification. TCRdb reworked the public reads: Q25 trimming with fastp, MiXCR clone assembly, productive beta chains retained. Rows matching on CDR3 protein sequence are summarized as one entry with the most common DNA and genes. The table for this sample lists about 350,000 distinct CDR3 sequences; 13% of them were counted only once. The top ten clonotypes cover 3.5% to 4.5% of the sample. Sequencing was performed on PBMCs, taken from the stem cell graft. These receptors originate from a human donor who donated a stem cell graft to a child with Fanconi anemia.

Of note for this clonotype: This could be a read error, since a much larger clone is one nucleotide away. This chain links TRBV29-1 with TRBJ1-2; D is perhaps TRBD1 (5 bases). The V gene lost 8 bases and the J gene lost 6 bases, with 25 bases spanning the gap. The CDR3 totals 15 residues. Germline values: CDR1 SQVTM, CDR2 ANQGSEA. The CDR3 is CSIVRETAGVNGYTF. For the CDR3, the DNA is TGCAGCATTGTTAGAGAAACAGCGGGGGTGAATGGCTACACCTTC.

Turning to this clonotype: An end of the junction differs from the germline gene, which may be a read error. The chain employs TRBV7-6 and TRBJ2-7; D not resolved. Germline CDR1 is SGHVS and CDR2 is FNYEAQ. This CDR3 is 14 amino acids long. In nucleotides, the CDR3 is TGTGCCAGCAGCTCGCCAGAACGAACCTACGAGGAGTACTTC. This codes for CASSSPERTYEEYF.

With respect to this clonotype: Without the conserved terminal phenylalanine or tryptophan, this CDR3 likely stems from a read error. No DNA is shown, since the ends of the CDR3 on it are uncertain; the CDR3 is the one TCRdb lists. The chain has TRBV4-2 and TRBJ1-4; the DNA was not compared with TRBD1, the D call given in the table. The V gene's germline CDR1 is LGHNA and CDR2 YNFKEQ. The CDR3 is 14 residues long, counting both termini. The chain's CDR3 is CASSQDRGRGVGIC.

Note on this clonotype: One end of the junction does not line up with germline, which may come from a read error. The chain carries TRBV9 and TRBJ1-5; the D is unclear. Germline V lookup: CDR1 SGDLS, CDR2 YYNGEE. The CDR3 is made up of 9 amino acids. In DNA form, the CDR3 reads TGTGCCAGCAGCCTCACCGGGGATTTT. Its protein is CASSLTGDF.

The chain recombines TRBV30 with TRBJ1-1; D is unresolved. Trimming cost V 1 base and J 6 bases, with 12 bases left between them. The V gene's germline CDR1 is GTSNPN and CDR2 SVGIG (reference sequence). The CDR3 runs to 13 residues. In DNA, the CDR3 is TGTGCCTGGAGTGGTGTTTCTAGCGCTGAAGCTTTCTTT. Translating it yields CAWSGVSSAEAFF.

The rearrangement uses TRBV6-2 or TRBV6-3 and TRBJ2-7; D is unresolved. The ends were cut back, 4 bases at V and 2 bases at J, with 9 bases in the middle. Germline loops: CDR1 MNHEY, CDR2 SVGEGT. CDR3 length equals 13 residues. In DNA form, the CDR3 reads TGTGCCAGCAGTTTCGGGCCGCCCTACGAGCAGTACGTC. Its protein product is CASSFGPPYEQYV.

In this sample, this clonotype turned up a few times. The chain links TRBV7-9 to TRBJ1-2; 8 bases agree with TRBD1. The CDR3 extends over 17 amino acids. Germline lookup yields CDR1 SEHNR and CDR2 FQNEAQ (reference sequence). The V gene end was trimmed by 0 bases and the J gene end by 2 bases; junction bases not matched to a gene: 8. The CDR3 DNA sequence: TGTGCCAGCAGCTTAGCGCTCGGGACAGGTGTCAACTATGGCTACACCTTC. This translates into CASSLALGTGVNYGYTF.

This clonotype showed up just a few times. The chain couples TRBV12-3 or TRBV12-4 to TRBJ1-6; D is possibly TRBD1 (5 bases). This CDR3 region has 14 residues. Trimming pared 5 bases from V and 6 bases from J, leaving 11 bases between. CDR3 DNA: TGTGCCAGCAGTGAGGGACCGATTAATTCACCCCTCCACTTT. Protein sequence: CASSEGPINSPLHF.

J is TRBJ1-4 and V is TRBV7-9; D is undetermined. Germline-derived CDR1 and CDR2 are SEHNR and FQNEAQ (reference sequence). The CDR3 runs to 13 residues. Trimming stripped 3 bases from V and 7 bases from J, with 9 bases between. The CDR3: CASSFGGGEKLFF. CDR3 nucleotide sequence: TGTGCCAGCAGCTTTGGTGGAGGTGAAAAACTGTTTTTT.

This clonotype was counted only a few times. The rearrangement joins TRBV20-1 to TRBJ2-7; 7 bases fit TRBD1. The CDR3 runs to 15 residues. CDR1 and CDR2 (germline): DFQATT, SNEGSKA (reference sequence). The junction had 8 bases not matched to a gene; V was cut back by 3 bases and J by 0 bases. CDR3 nucleotides: TGCAGTGCTAGGGTTCCCGGGACAGCCTCCTACGAGCAGTACGTC. Encoded protein: CSARVPGTASYEQYV.

This clonotype has only one observation. Relative to the germline gene, one junction end is altered; a read error may explain this. The chain employs TRBV12-3 or TRBV12-4 and TRBJ2-2; tentative D call: TRBD2 (5 bases). CDR3 length: 14 residues. The CDR3 DNA follows: TGTGCCAGCAGCCCTACCTTGTCGGCCGGGGAGTTGTTTTTT. Translation: CASSPTLSAGELFF.

This clonotype was observed a few times. The junction departs from the called germline gene at one end, perhaps through a read error. This chain joins TRBV9 and TRBJ2-1; D is tentatively TRBD1 or TRBD2 (5 bases each). The germline CDR1 and CDR2 sequences are SGDLS and YYNGEE. The CDR3 has 15 residues. The CDR3 here is CASSEGWGSYNEQLF. CDR3 in DNA: TGTGCCAGCAGCGAAGGATGGGGGTCCTACAATGAGCAGCTCTTC. The complete variable domain, with remaining parts taken from reference TRBV9 and TRBJ2-1, reads DSGVTQTPKHLITATGQRVTLRCSPRSGDLSVYWYQQSLDQGLQFLIQYYNGEERAKGNILERFSAQQFPDLHSELNLSSLELGDSALYFCASSEGWGSYNEQLFGPGTRLTVL.

This clonotype was recorded many times. The genes are TRBV20-1 and TRBJ2-2; D might be TRBD1 (6 bases). Germline-derived CDR1 and CDR2 are DFQATT and SNEGSKA (reference sequence). V lost 3 bases, J lost 6 bases, and 14 bases lay in between. The CDR3 totals 14 residues. CDR3 DNA: TGCAGTGCTAGTACAGGGCCCACGGCCGGGGAGCTGTTTTTT. It translates to CSASTGPTAGELFF.

The sample holds a few counts of this clonotype. This chain joins TRBV7-9 and TRBJ1-4; 8 nucleotides align to TRBD1. The germline V gene has CDR1 SEHNR and CDR2 FQNEAQ (reference sequence). Germline trimming cut 1 base from V and 8 bases from J; bases unmatched to any gene: 6. The CDR3 loop spans 15 amino acids. The CDR3 DNA reads TGTGCCAGCAGCTTAGGGACAGGGCTTTCGGAAAAACTGTTTTTT. The encoded protein is CASSLGTGLSEKLFF.

This clonotype was seen at least ten times. V usage is TRBV12-3 or TRBV12-4 and J usage is TRBJ1-6, with no clear D. There are 15 residues in the CDR3. Trimming pared 4 bases from V and 6 bases from J, leaving 13 bases between. Here the CDR3 reads CASSYFPDGNSPLHF. The CDR3, as DNA: TGTGCCAGCAGTTACTTCCCGGACGGTAATTCACCCCTCCACTTT.

J is TRBJ2-2 and V is TRBV2; D is ambiguous. There are 15 residues in the CDR3. CDR1 and CDR2 (germline): SNHLY, FYNNEI. V was pared by 5 bases and J by 0 bases, with 10 bases between. CDR3 nucleotide sequence: TGTGCCAGCAGTCGTTCTAGTCCGAACACCGGGGAGCTGTTTTTT. Translated, it gives CASSRSSPNTGELFF.

This clonotype has more than one count but fewer than ten. The rearrangement links TRBV12-3 or TRBV12-4 to TRBJ1-3; D remains unclear. V lost 5 bases and J 3 bases, leaving 8 bases between the germline ends. The CDR3 consists of 13 residues. CDR3 coding DNA: TGTGCCAGCAGTCTTACTATTGGAAACACCATATATTTT. Its translation: CASSLTIGNTIYF.

This clonotype was detected only a few times. This chain links TRBV7-2 with TRBJ1-2, with 8 bases lining up with TRBD1. Trimming at V came to 5 bases and at J to 5 bases, leaving 7 bases not matched to a gene. Germline V gene lookup returns CDR1 SGHTA and CDR2 FQGNSA. The CDR3 is 14 residues long. The CDR3 sequence is CASSPIDRGYGYTF. CDR3 nucleotides: TGTGCCAGCAGCCCAATCGACAGGGGTTATGGCTACACCTTC.

Ten or more counts support this clonotype. V is TRBV28 and J is TRBJ2-5; 8 nucleotides line up with TRBD1. Trimming at V came to 3 bases and at J to 2 bases, leaving 2 bases not matched to a gene. This CDR3 is 14 amino acids long. CDR1 and CDR2 from the germline V gene are MDHEN and SYDVKM. The CDR3 nucleotides read TGTGCCAGCAGTTTCAACAGGGGGCAAGAGACCCAGTACTTC. This sequence encodes CASSFNRGQETQYF.

This clonotype turned up a few times. The chain is built from TRBV29-1 and TRBJ2-3; 8 nucleotides align to TRBD1. CDR1 and CDR2 (germline): SQVTM, ANQGSEA. J lost 1 base, V lost 4 bases, and 4 bases had no gene match. CDR3 length: 14 amino acids. The CDR3 DNA reads as TGCAGCGTTGGGGACAGGTCGGGCACAGATACGCAGTATTTT. Translated: CSVGDRSGTDTQYF.

This clonotype has a handful of counts. The chain links TRBV7-8 to TRBJ2-7; a possible D gene is TRBD1 (5 bases). Trimming left V 1 base short and J 9 bases short, with 16 bases between. Germline CDR1 is SGHVS and CDR2 is FQNEAQ. This CDR3 region has 14 residues. The CDR3 loop reads CASSLGGRGVGQYF. The CDR3 coding sequence is TGTGCCAGCAGCTTAGGTGGAAGGGGCGTGGGGCAGTACTTC.